This TCR beta chain originates from a study of control samples from healthy donors and cancer patients. The CDR3 covers 14 residues. Germline V lookup: CDR1 SGHTA, CDR2 FQGNSA. V lost 5 bases and J lost 3; bases outside the gene matches: 6. Assay: immunoSEQ multiplex PCR; the TCRdb copy retains only in-frame clones and omits some. The profile shows 100,000 or so clones, approximately 84% of them singletons. The TCR was taken from a woman aged 45-60 years in good health. The material sequenced was blood. The chain has TRBV7-2 and TRBJ1-1; TRBD1 matches at 7 bases. CDR3 bases: TGTGCCAGCAGCCGGACAGGTTTTTACACTGAAGCTTTCTTT. Its translation: CASSRTGFYTEAFF.